This entry features one T cell receptor beta chain sequence. Its cognate antigen is unknown. This entry comes from a study of OX40 agonist ivuxolimab in advanced cancers. About the research overall: Patients were treated with intravenous ivuxolimab, dosed at 0.01 to 10 mg/kg and infused every 2 weeks. Participants could have had prior anti-PD-1, anti-PD-L1 or anti-CTLA-4 therapy, and around 40% had some. Study-wide results and limits: Expanded clones were, on average, more numerous among CD8+ T cells than CD4+.

The assay was immunoSEQ multiplex PCR, and TCRdb's table has in-frame clones only and misses some. The profile covers under 50,000 clones, with 80% to 85% appearing a single time and approximately 9.8% taken by the ten largest. Deletions cut 0 bases from V and 7 bases from J, with 1 base between. This CDR3 spans 11 amino acids. Germline CDR1 reads PRHDT; CDR2 reads FYEKMQ (reference sequence). The sample in question was CD4+ or CD8+ T cells sorted from blood, obtained in a trial of the OX40 agonist ivuxolimab. This rearrangement joins TRBV13 to TRBJ1-3; no definite D call. The receptor was derived from an adult with an advanced solid tumor such as melanoma, head and neck, liver or kidney cancer. CDR3 sequence: CASSLGNTIYF. CDR3 DNA sequence: TGTGCCAGCAGCTTAGGGAACACCATATATTTT.